This TCR beta chain was observed in a study of cytomegalovirus exposure and HLA in healthy donors. This PCR relied on a set of 60 Vbeta primers and 13 Jbeta primers. TCRdb's table, derived via immunoSEQ multiplex PCR, lists solely in-frame clones and lacks some. The data show about 180,000 clones, roughly 82% seen once. Comments on this clone: The antigen is unknown.

Study-level findings and limits: A likely sequencing artifact accounted for one observed cluster of highly shared sequence variants.

Germline V CDR1 and CDR2: MNHEY, SMNVEV (reference sequence). The junction had 3 bases not matched to a gene; V was cut back by 5 bases and J by 0 bases. This CDR3 region has 14 residues. The sequence was collected from a middle-aged man in good health and CMV-seronegative. The material sequenced was PBMCs. This chain connects TRBV27 to TRBJ2-7; 8 positions match TRBD1. CDR3 residues: CASSQGQVSYEQYF. DNA of the CDR3: TGTGCCAGCAGTCAGGGACAGGTCTCCTACGAGCAGTACTTC.